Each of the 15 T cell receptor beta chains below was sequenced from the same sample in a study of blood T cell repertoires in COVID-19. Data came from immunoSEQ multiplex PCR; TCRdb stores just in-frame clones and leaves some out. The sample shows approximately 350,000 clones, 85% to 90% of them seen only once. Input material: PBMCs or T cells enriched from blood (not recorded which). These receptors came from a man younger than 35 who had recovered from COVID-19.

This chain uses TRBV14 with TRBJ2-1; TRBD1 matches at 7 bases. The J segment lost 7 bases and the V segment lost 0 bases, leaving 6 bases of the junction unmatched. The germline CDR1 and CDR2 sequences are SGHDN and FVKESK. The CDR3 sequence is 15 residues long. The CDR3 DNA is TGTGCCAGCAGCCAAGAAACCCACAGGGGAAATGAGCAGTTCTTC. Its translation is CASSQETHRGNEQFF.

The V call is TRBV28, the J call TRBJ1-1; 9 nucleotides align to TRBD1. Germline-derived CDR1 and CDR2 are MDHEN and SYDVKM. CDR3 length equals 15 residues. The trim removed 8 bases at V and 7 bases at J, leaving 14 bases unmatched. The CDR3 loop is CASRLTGGGFGEAFF. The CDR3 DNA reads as TGTGCCAGCCGTCTCACAGGGGGCGGATTCGGTGAAGCTTTCTTT.

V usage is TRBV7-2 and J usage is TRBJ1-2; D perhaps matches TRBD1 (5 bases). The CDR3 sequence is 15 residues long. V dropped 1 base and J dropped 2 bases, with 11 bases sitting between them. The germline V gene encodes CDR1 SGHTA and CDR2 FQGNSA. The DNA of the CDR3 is TGTGCCAGCAGCTTAGTGGTCCAGGGCAACTATGGCTACACCTTC. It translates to CASSLVVQGNYGYTF.

This chain's CDR3 is CASRLDGHMNTEAFF. The CDR3 nucleotides are TGTGCCAGCAGATTGGACGGACACATGAACACTGAAGCTTTCTTT. V and J are TRBV11-1 and TRBJ1-1, with D tentatively TRBD1 (5 bases). In germline, CDR1 is SGHAT, CDR2 FQDESV (reference sequence). V dropped 6 bases and J dropped 0 bases, with 14 bases sitting between them. This CDR3 spans 15 amino acids. Full variable domain (missing parts from reference TRBV11-1 and TRBJ1-1): EAEVAQSPRYKITEKSQAVAFWCDPISGHATLYWYRQILGQGPELLVQFQDESVVDDSQLPKDRFSAERLKGVDSTLKIQPAELGDSAMYLCASRLDGHMNTEAFFGQGTRLTVV.

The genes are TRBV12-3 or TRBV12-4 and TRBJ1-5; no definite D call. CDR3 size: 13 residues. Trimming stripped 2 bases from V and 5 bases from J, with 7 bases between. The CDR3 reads CASSLSGYQPQHF. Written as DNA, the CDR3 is TGTGCCAGCAGTTTATCGGGGTATCAGCCCCAGCATTTT.

Here the CDR3 DNA reads TGTGCCAGCAGTTTATCACCGGGGTCCTATGGCTACACCTTC. Translated, it gives CASSLSPGSYGYTF. The chain recombines TRBV27 with TRBJ1-2; D is unclear. Germline loops: CDR1 MNHEY, CDR2 SMNVEV (reference sequence). The CDR3 contains 14 residues. V was pared by 0 bases and J by 4 bases, with 9 bases between.

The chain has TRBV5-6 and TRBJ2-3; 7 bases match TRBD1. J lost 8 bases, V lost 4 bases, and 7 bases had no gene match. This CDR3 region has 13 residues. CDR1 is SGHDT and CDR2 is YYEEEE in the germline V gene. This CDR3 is CASSRDRVGTQYF. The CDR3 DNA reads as TGTGCCAGCAGCCGTGACAGGGTTGGTACGCAGTATTTT.

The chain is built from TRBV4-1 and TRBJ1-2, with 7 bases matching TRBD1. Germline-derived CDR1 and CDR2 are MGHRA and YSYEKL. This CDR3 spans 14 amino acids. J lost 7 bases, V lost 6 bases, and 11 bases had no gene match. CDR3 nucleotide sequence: TGCGCCAGCAGTAGAACACAGGGGAGTAGTGGCTACACCTTC. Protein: CASSRTQGSSGYTF.

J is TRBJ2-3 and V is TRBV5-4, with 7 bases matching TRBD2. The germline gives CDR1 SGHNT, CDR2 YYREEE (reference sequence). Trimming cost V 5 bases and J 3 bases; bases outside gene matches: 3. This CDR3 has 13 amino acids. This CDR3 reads CASSGGGTDTQYF. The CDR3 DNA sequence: TGTGCCAGCAGTGGGGGAGGGACAGATACGCAGTATTTT.

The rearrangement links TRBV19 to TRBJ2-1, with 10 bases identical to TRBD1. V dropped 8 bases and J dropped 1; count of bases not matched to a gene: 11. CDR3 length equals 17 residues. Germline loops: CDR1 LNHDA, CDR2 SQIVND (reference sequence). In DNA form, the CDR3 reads TGTGCCAGTGCGCCCCGACAGGGGGCTGTTTCCTACAATGAGCAGTTCTTC. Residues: CASAPRQGAVSYNEQFF.

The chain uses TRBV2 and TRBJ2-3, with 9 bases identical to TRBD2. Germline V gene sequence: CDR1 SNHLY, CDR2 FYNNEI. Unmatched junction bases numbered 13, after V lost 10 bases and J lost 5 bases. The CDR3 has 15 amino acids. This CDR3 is CATGAAGGTGDTQYF. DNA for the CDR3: TGTGCCACCGGAGCAGCGGGAGGTACTGGAGATACGCAGTATTTT. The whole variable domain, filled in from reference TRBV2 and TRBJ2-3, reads EPEVTQTPSHQVTQMGQEVILRCVPISNHLYFYWYRQILGQKVEFLVSFYNNEISEKSEIFDDQFSVERPDGSNFTLKIRSTKLEDSAMYFCATGAAGGTGDTQYFGPGTRLTVL.

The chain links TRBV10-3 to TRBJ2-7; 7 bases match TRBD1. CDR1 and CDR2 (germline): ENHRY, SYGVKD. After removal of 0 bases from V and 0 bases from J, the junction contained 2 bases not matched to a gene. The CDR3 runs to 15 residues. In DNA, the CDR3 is TGTGCCATCAGTGAGTCTAGGGGGCACTCCTACGAGCAGTACTTC. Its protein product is CAISESRGHSYEQYF.

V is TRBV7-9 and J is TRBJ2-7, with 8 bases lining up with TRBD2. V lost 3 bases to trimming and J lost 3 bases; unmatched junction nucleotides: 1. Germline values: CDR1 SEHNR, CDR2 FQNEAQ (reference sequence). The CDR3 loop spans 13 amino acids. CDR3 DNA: TGTGCCAGCAGCTTGGCGGGAGGCTACGAGCAGTACTTC. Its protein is CASSLAGGYEQYF.

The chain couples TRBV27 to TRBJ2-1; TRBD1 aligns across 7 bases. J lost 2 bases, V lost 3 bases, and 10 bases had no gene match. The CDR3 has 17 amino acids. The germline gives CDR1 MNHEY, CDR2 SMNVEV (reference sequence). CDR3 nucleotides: TGTGCCAGCAGTTTCTCGTACAAGGGGGCAACCTACAATGAGCAGTTCTTC. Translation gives CASSFSYKGATYNEQFF.

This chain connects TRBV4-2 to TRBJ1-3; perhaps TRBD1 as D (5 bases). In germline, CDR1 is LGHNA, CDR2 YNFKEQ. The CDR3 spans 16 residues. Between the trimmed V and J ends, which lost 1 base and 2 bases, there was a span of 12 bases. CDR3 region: CASSQVSGGTGNTIYF. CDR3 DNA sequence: TGTGCCAGCAGCCAAGTCTCGGGGGGGACTGGAAACACCATATATTTT.